What follows are 30 T cell receptor beta chains derived from one specimen sequenced in a study of T cell responses to AZD1222 COVID-19 vaccine. Some clones are missing from TCRdb's copy, which holds only in-frame ones; the method was immunoSEQ multiplex PCR. Among tens of thousands of clones, around nine tenths were seen once, and the ten largest hold less than 5.5%. The sequencing used peripheral blood, collected on day 0 of MenACWY control vaccination. All receptors derive from an adult in good health.

The chain links TRBV19 to TRBJ1-6; D may be TRBD1 (5 bases). The V end was cut by 7 bases, the J end by 8 bases, with 24 bases between. Germline V lookup: CDR1 LNHDA, CDR2 SQIVND (reference sequence). The CDR3 totals 17 residues. CDR3 DNA: TGTGCCAGTACCATTTCTGGACGGGGGGTCCAGGATTCACCCCTCCACTTT. It codes for CASTISGRGVQDSPLHF.

Only one count was recorded for this clone. V and J are TRBV9 and TRBJ1-2; D unresolved. This CDR3 contains 12 residues. Looked up from germline, CDR1 is SGDLS and CDR2 is YYNGEE. Between the trimmed V and J ends, which lost 0 bases and 8 bases, there was a span of 8 bases. The CDR3 is CASSVDEDGYTF. CDR3 coding DNA: TGTGCCAGCAGCGTAGATGAGGACGGCTACACCTTC.

A note on this clone: Its ends do not fully match the called genes, so a read error is possible. The rearrangement uses TRBV7-7 and TRBJ1-5, with D possibly being TRBD1 (5 bases). CDR1 is SSHAT, CDR2 FNYEAQ, per germline (reference sequence). CDR3 length: 17 amino acids. The CDR3, as DNA: TGTGCTAGCAGCTTAGGTTCGAGACAGTATAGCAATCAGCCCCAGCATTTT. This gives the protein CASSLGSRQYSNQPQHF.

The chain links TRBV27 to TRBJ1-4, with D uncertain. Germline V gene sequence: CDR1 MNHEY, CDR2 SMNVEV (reference sequence). The CDR3 has 14 amino acids. Trimming removed 4 bases from V and 5 bases from J, with 11 bases in between. The CDR3 reads CASSYSGPNEKLFF. CDR3 in DNA: TGTGCCAGCAGTTATAGTGGGCCAAATGAAAAACTGTTTTTT.

The V call is TRBV7-8, the J call TRBJ2-7; no reliable D call. V lost 5 bases and J lost 7, with 15 bases in between. This CDR3 has 13 amino acids. Germline values: CDR1 SGHVS, CDR2 FQNEAQ. In DNA, the CDR3 is TGTGCCAGCAGCACCTCGACGCGGCGGGAGCAGTACTTC. It specifies CASSTSTRREQYF.

The rearrangement joins TRBV7-2 to TRBJ2-1, with 13 bases aligning to TRBD2. After removal of 6 bases from V and 10 bases from J, the junction contained 6 bases not matched to a gene. Germline assignment: CDR1 SGHTA and CDR2 FQGNSA. The CDR3 is made up of 14 amino acids. CDR3 sequence: CASRWTSGSWEQFF. The CDR3 coding sequence is TGTGCCAGCAGGTGGACTAGCGGGAGCTGGGAGCAGTTCTTC.

J is TRBJ1-3 and V is TRBV28; D is unclear. With 5 bases removed from V and 8 bases from J, the gap between germline ends came to 10 bases. Germline V CDR1 and CDR2: MDHEN, SYDVKM. There are 12 residues in the CDR3. CDR3 nucleotides: TGTGCCAGCAGTACCCTGGGAGACACCATATATTTT. Encoded protein: CASSTLGDTIYF.

This clone was detected a few times. J is TRBJ1-4 and V is TRBV21-1; TRBD1, the table's D call, lacks a check against the DNA. TRBV21-1 is marked as a pseudogene. The CDR3 length is 21 residues. The CDR3: CASSIFYPQGDSPATNEKLFF. The DNA of the CDR3 is TGTGCCAGCAGCATCTTTTATCCCCAGGGGGACAGCCCCGCAACTAATGAAAAACTGTTTTTT.

This chain links TRBV27 with TRBJ2-7; D is ambiguous. V was trimmed by 6 bases and J by 8 bases, leaving 20 bases between them. This CDR3 spans 14 amino acids. The germline V gene encodes CDR1 MNHEY and CDR2 SMNVEV (reference sequence). CDR3 DNA: TGTGCCAGCAGCCACAGATTTCTACGAGCAAAGCAGTACTTC. This gives the protein CASSHRFLRAKQYF.

This clone has a handful of counts. The chain couples TRBV28 to TRBJ1-1; D ambiguous. This CDR3 has 13 amino acids. V lost 3 bases and J lost 6, with 11 bases in between. Germline V gene data show CDR1 as MDHEN and CDR2 as SYDVKM. The CDR3 sequence: CASSFGDSAEAFF. The CDR3 DNA is TGTGCCAGCAGTTTTGGGGATAGCGCTGAAGCTTTCTTT.

The chain joins TRBV7-8 to TRBJ2-5, with 9 bases that match TRBD2. The V and J ends lost 5 bases and 3 bases, in that order; junction bases with no gene match: 7. The CDR3 spans 15 residues. In germline, CDR1 is SGHVS, CDR2 FQNEAQ. Written as DNA, the CDR3 is TGTGCCAGCAGCCTGGGGACTAGCCGTAAAGAGACCCAGTACTTC. It is translated as CASSLGTSRKETQYF.

The rearrangement uses TRBV24-1 and TRBJ2-1, with 7 bases identical to TRBD1. The germline CDR1 and CDR2 sequences are KGHDR and SFDVKD. The length of the CDR3 is 15 residues. Germline trimming cut 4 bases from V and 2 bases from J; bases unmatched to any gene: 4. CDR3 bases: TGTGCCACCAGTGACTCGGGACAGCCCTACAATGAGCAGTTCTTC. It specifies CATSDSGQPYNEQFF.

J is TRBJ2-3 and V is TRBV4-2, with D tentatively TRBD2 (6 bases). CDR3 length: 17 amino acids. V was cut by 1 base and J by 5 bases, with 19 bases left in between. The germline V gene encodes CDR1 LGHNA and CDR2 YNFKEQ. The CDR3 coding sequence is TGTGCCAGCAGCCAAGCGGGAGCCCCGATGCGGGGAGATACGCAGTATTTT. Amino acid sequence: CASSQAGAPMRGDTQYF.

In DNA, the CDR3 is TGCAGCGTTGACGACGGGGGGCGAGGCTACACCTTC. Residues: CSVDDGGRGYTF. The J gene is TRBJ1-2, the V gene TRBV29-1, with D perhaps matching TRBD1 (6 bases). V was cut by 3 bases and J by 8 bases, with 13 bases left in between. This CDR3 region has 12 residues. The germline CDR1 and CDR2 sequences are SQVTM and ANQGSEA.

V usage is TRBV7-9 and J usage is TRBJ2-7; TRBD2 matches 10 bases. Germline assignment: CDR1 SEHNR and CDR2 FQNEAQ (reference sequence). The V gene end was trimmed by 3 bases and the J gene end by 6 bases; junction bases not matched to a gene: 5. There are 14 residues in the CDR3. The CDR3 DNA follows: TGTGCCAGCAGCTTGCTAGCGGGAGCGGGCGAGCAGTACTTC. As protein: CASSLLAGAGEQYF.

This chain connects TRBV6-5 to TRBJ1-1; D possibly corresponds to TRBD1 (5 bases). CDR1 and CDR2 from the germline V gene are MNHEY and SVGAGI. Between the trimmed V and J ends, which lost 7 bases and 7 bases, there was a span of 22 bases. This CDR3 is 15 amino acids long. The CDR3 spells CASTESRRGSSEAFF. CDR3 bases: TGTGCCAGCACCGAAAGCAGAAGGGGATCTAGTGAAGCTTTCTTT.

The rearrangement links TRBV7-2 to TRBJ1-1; D is perhaps TRBD1 (5 bases). Per germline, CDR1 SGHTA and CDR2 FQGNSA. The CDR3 consists of 15 residues. V was shortened by 1 base and J by 4 bases, with 13 bases between the two germline ends. The DNA of the CDR3 is TGTGCCAGCAGCTTAGTGAGGTCCCAGGGCACTGAAGCTTTCTTT. Its protein is CASSLVRSQGTEAFF.

J is TRBJ1-1 and V is TRBV9; 10 positions agree with TRBD1. With V trimmed by 7 bases and J by 4 bases, 4 bases remained unmatched. This CDR3 region has 13 residues. The germline V gene encodes CDR1 SGDLS and CDR2 YYNGEE. CDR3 in amino acids: CASSGTGVTEAFF. The CDR3 DNA is TGTGCCAGCTCCGGGACAGGGGTCACTGAAGCTTTCTTT.

The chain is built from TRBV11-2 and TRBJ1-6; possibly TRBD1 for D (5 bases). The germline V and J ends were trimmed by 1 base and 6 bases, with 13 bases remaining between them. The germline gives CDR1 SGHAT, CDR2 FQNNGV. The CDR3 length is 16 residues. The CDR3 nucleotides read TGTGCCAGCAGCTTAGTAGGGCAGGGCCCTAATTCACCCCTCCACTTT. Its translation is CASSLVGQGPNSPLHF.

The chain joins TRBV28 to TRBJ1-4; tentatively, D is TRBD1 (5 bases). CDR1 MDHEN and CDR2 SYDVKM come from the germline V gene. This CDR3 has 14 residues. The V end lost 2 bases, the J end lost 5 bases, and 9 bases lay between the germline ends. CDR3 DNA: TGTGCCAGCAGTTTACACAGGCGAAATGAAAAACTGTTTTTT. Residues: CASSLHRRNEKLFF.

This clone was observed a single time. The rearrangement links TRBV6-2 or TRBV6-3 to TRBJ2-7; D call uncertain. Looked up from germline, CDR1 is MNHEY and CDR2 is SVGEGT. The V end was cut by 4 bases, the J end by 7 bases, with 11 bases between. The CDR3 runs 12 residues. In DNA, the CDR3 is TGTGCCAGCAGTTTGAAGTTGAGAGAGCAGTACTTC. As protein: CASSLKLREQYF.

The table lists this clone with a few counts. The rearrangement joins TRBV27 to TRBJ1-6, with TRBD1 as a possible D gene (5 bases). CDR1 MNHEY and CDR2 SMNVEV come from the germline V gene (reference sequence). V was pared by 3 bases and J by 8 bases, with 14 bases between. This CDR3 has 15 amino acids. The CDR3 region is CASSLGWGGDSPLHF. CDR3 nucleotide sequence: TGTGCCAGCAGTTTGGGGTGGGGGGGAGATTCACCCCTCCACTTT.

The chain couples TRBV18 to TRBJ1-5; no definite D call. CDR1 is KGHSH and CDR2 is LQKENI in the germline V gene. V lost 4 bases to trimming and J lost 7 bases, with 11 bases between them. The CDR3 has 13 amino acids. CDR3 coding DNA: TGTGCCAGCTCACTGGAAGGGTCCCAGCCCCAGCATTTT. Translated: CASSLEGSQPQHF.

This sequence joins TRBV6-2 or TRBV6-3 and TRBJ2-1, with D possibly matching TRBD2 (5 bases). CDR1 is MNHEY and CDR2 is SVGEGT in the germline V gene. Trimming removed 5 bases from V and 2 bases from J, with 13 bases in between. The CDR3 totals 15 residues. This CDR3 reads CASSEFVGAYNEQFF. DNA of the CDR3: TGTGCCAGCAGTGAGTTCGTCGGGGCCTACAATGAGCAGTTCTTC.

J is TRBJ1-1 and V is TRBV25-1, with D perhaps matching TRBD1 (6 bases). The CDR3 totals 14 residues. Germline V gene sequence: CDR1 MGHDK, CDR2 SYGVNS. Between the trimmed V and J ends, which lost 5 bases and 2 bases, there was a span of 12 bases. The CDR3 region has the DNA TGTGCCAGCAGTCGGGAGGGGGATAACACTGAAGCTTTCTTT. Protein product: CASSREGDNTEAFF. Supplemented by reference TRBV25-1 and TRBJ1-1, the full variable domain reads EADIYQTPRYLVIGTGKKITLECSQTMGHDKMYWYQQDPGMELHLIHYSYGVNSTEKGDLSSESTVSRIRTEHFPLTLESARPSHTSQYLCASSREGDNTEAFFGQGTRLTVV.

V and J are TRBV4-1 and TRBJ1-1, with D maybe TRBD1 (6 bases). V lost 1 base and J 6 bases, leaving 30 bases between the germline ends. There are 20 residues in the CDR3. Looked up from germline, CDR1 is MGHRA and CDR2 is YSYEKL. In DNA form, the CDR3 reads TGCGCCAGCAGCCAAGGAACCCAACCCAGCCCGGACTCCCAGGGGCCTGAAGCTTTCTTT. This translates into CASSQGTQPSPDSQGPEAFF.

This clone was observed a few times. The CDR3 loop is CASSLGDRVVPDGYTF. The DNA for the CDR3 is TGTGCCAGCAGCTTGGGAGACAGGGTGGTCCCCGATGGCTACACCTTC. V and J are TRBV5-5 and TRBJ1-2, with 7 nucleotides matching TRBD1. J lost 6 bases, V lost 0 bases, and 11 bases had no gene match. The CDR3 contains 16 residues. Germline lookup yields CDR1 SGHKS and CDR2 YYEKEE (reference sequence).

The rearrangement joins TRBV7-2 to TRBJ2-7; TRBD2 might be the D (5 bases). The CDR3 totals 13 residues. The V gene lost 3 bases and the J gene lost 7 bases, with 13 bases spanning the gap. Per germline, CDR1 SGHTA and CDR2 FQGNSA. The CDR3 loop is CASSFGVWREQYF. CDR3 DNA: TGTGCCAGCAGCTTTGGAGTGTGGAGGGAGCAGTACTTC. Full variable domain (missing parts from reference TRBV7-2 and TRBJ2-7): GAGVSQSPSNKVTEKGKDVELRCDPISGHTALYWYRQSLGQGLEFLIYFQGNSAPDKSGLPSDRFSAERTGGSVSTLTIQRTQQEDSAVYLCASSFGVWREQYFGPGTRLTVT.

V is TRBV14 and J is TRBJ2-7; D is ambiguous. This CDR3 contains 15 residues. V was trimmed by 1 base and J by 1 base, leaving 11 bases between them. CDR1 SGHDN and CDR2 FVKESK come from the germline V gene. The CDR3 DNA follows: TGTGCCAGCAGCCAAGGGTTGGGCCCTTCCTACGAGCAGTACTTC. Amino acid sequence: CASSQGLGPSYEQYF.

The V gene is TRBV7-8, the J gene TRBJ1-1; D gene uncertain. CDR3 size: 14 residues. The germline gives CDR1 SGHVS, CDR2 FQNEAQ. Trimming stripped 1 base from V and 6 bases from J, with 12 bases between. In DNA form, the CDR3 reads TGTGCCAGCAGCTTAGTTTCCAGCATGGCTGAAGCTTTCTTT. Its protein is CASSLVSSMAEAFF.